The sequence of this T cell receptor (beta chain) was determined in a study of OX40 agonist ivuxolimab in advanced cancers. Study details: Dose-escalation subjects each had hepatocellular carcinoma, melanoma, renal cell or head and neck cancer.

General study findings and limits: The authors also found low normalized T-cell clonal expansion in some nonresponders.

A remark on this clone: Its target is unknown.

The CDR3 consists of 13 residues. From germline, CDR1 is SEHNR and CDR2 FQNEAQ (reference sequence). V gave up 6 bases and J gave up 3 bases, with 12 bases separating them. Some clones are missing from TCRdb's copy, which holds only in-frame ones; the method was immunoSEQ multiplex PCR. The table includes over 30,000 clones, 89% detected once. The TCR comes from an adult with an advanced solid tumor such as melanoma, head and neck, liver or kidney cancer. Sample: CD4+ or CD8+ T cells sorted from blood, taken in a trial of the OX40 agonist ivuxolimab. V gene TRBV7-9 combines with J gene TRBJ2-7; D not certain. The CDR3: CASRADGDYEQYF. CDR3 in DNA: TGTGCCAGCAGGGCTGACGGAGACTACGAGCAGTACTTC.